This T cell receptor beta chain was recorded in a study of vaccination and CD4 T cells after COVID-19. In the study overall: At a median approximately 70 days (range 14 to 241) after dose two, post-vaccine samples were obtained. Control cultures, each given a CEFX pool, an HIV-1 Nef pool, or no peptide, were included.

Cultured CD4+ T cells had their DNA profiled by the Oncomine TCR Beta short-read assay. Each CDR3 protein gets one entry after TCRdb re-called the PCR reads with MiXCR. The table lists approximately 12,000 distinct CDR3 sequences, roughly 46% of them singletons. CDR1 and CDR2 from the germline V gene are MNHNS and SASEGT. The CDR3 spans 13 residues. Trimming took 0 bases from V and 4 from J, leaving 6 bases between them. This clonotype came up a few times. Its specificity is not known. Treatment indicated: approximately nine-day PBMC culture with coronavirus spike peptide pools or control peptides (ViraFEST assay).

The receptor was isolated from a human donor who had recovered from COVID-19. The V call is TRBV6-1, the J call TRBJ1-2; D may be TRBD1 (5 bases). Material: CD4+ T cells from blood, cultured in vitro, obtained before SARS-CoV-2 vaccination. The CDR3 protein is CASSEAGGYGYTF. CDR3 DNA sequence: TGTGCCAGCAGTGAAGCTGGGGGCTATGGCTACACCTTC.